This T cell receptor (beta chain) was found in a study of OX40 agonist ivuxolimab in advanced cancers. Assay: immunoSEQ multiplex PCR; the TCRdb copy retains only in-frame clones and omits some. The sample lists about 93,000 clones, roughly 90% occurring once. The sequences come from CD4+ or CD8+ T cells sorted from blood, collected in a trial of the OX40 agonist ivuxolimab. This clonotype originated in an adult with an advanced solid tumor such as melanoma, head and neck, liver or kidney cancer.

CDR3 bases: TGTGCCAGTATGCGGACAGGGCGCACAGATACGCAGTATTTT. Translating gives CASMRTGRTDTQYF. The gene calls are TRBV19 and TRBJ2-3; 8 nucleotides line up with TRBD1. The CDR3 consists of 14 residues. V was clipped by 7 bases and J by 1 base; unmatched bases: 4. Germline CDR1 is LNHDA and CDR2 is SQIVND (reference sequence).